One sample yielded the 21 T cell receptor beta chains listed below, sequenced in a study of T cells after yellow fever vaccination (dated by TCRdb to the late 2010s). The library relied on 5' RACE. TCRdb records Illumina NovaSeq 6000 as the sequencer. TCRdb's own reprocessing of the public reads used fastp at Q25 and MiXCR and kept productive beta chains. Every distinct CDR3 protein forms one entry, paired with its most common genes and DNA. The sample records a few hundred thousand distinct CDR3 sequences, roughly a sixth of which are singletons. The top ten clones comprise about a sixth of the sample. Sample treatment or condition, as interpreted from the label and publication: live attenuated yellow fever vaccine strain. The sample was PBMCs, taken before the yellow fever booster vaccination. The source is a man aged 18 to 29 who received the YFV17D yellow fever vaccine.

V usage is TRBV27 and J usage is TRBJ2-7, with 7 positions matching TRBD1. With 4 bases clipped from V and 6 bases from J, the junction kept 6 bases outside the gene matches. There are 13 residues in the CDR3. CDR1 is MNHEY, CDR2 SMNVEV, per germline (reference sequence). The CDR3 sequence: CASSSTTGREQYF. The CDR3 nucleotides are TGTGCCAGCAGTTCGACGACAGGGCGCGAGCAGTACTTC.

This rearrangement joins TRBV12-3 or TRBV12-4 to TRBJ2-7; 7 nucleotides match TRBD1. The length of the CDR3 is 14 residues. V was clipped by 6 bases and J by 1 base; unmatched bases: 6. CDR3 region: CASSSRTGSYEQYF. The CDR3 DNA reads TGTGCCAGCAGCTCCCGGACAGGTTCCTACGAGCAGTACTTC.

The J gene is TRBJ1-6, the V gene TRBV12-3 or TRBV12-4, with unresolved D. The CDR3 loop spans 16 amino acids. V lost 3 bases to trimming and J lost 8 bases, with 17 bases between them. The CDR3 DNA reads TGTGCCAGCAGTTTTGGGCGGCGAAAAGCAGATTCACCCCTCCACTTT. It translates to CASSFGRRKADSPLHF.

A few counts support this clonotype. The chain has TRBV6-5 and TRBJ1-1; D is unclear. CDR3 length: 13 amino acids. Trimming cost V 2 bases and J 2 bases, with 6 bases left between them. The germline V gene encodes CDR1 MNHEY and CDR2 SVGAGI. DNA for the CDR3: TGTGCCAGCAGTTACCTACCCAACACTGAAGCTTTCTTT. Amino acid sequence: CASSYLPNTEAFF.

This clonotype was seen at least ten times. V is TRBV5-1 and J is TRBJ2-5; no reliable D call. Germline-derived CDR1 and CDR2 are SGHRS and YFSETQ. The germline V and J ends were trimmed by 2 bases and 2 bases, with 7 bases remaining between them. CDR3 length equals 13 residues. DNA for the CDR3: TGCGCCAGCAGCTTCTCCAGGCAAGAGACCCAGTACTTC. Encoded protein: CASSFSRQETQYF.

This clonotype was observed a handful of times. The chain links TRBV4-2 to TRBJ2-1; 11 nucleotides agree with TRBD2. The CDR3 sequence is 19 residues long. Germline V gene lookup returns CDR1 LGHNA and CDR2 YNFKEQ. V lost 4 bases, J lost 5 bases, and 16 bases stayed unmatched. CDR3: CASSPRLAGSSYLDNEQFF. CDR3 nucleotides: TGTGCCAGCAGCCCCCGACTAGCGGGGTCCTCCTACCTGGACAATGAGCAGTTCTTC.

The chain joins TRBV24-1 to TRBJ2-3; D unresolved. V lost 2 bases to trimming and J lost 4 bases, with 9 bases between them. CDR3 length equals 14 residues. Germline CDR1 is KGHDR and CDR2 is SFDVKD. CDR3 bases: TGTGCCACCAGTGATTGGATCAGCCCAGATACGCAGTATTTT. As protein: CATSDWISPDTQYF.

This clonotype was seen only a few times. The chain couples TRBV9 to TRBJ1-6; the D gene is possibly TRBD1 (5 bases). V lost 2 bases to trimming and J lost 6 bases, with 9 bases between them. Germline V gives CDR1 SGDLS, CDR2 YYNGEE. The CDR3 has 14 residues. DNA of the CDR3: TGTGCCAGCAGCGTCGGGGGAGGTAATTCACCCCTCCACTTT. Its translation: CASSVGGGNSPLHF.

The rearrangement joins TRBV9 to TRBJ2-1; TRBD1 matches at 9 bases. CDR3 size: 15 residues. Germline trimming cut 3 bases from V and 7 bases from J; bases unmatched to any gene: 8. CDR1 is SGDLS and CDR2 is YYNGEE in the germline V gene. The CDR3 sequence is CASSAGGDRGNEQFF. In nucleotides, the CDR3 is TGTGCCAGCAGCGCAGGAGGAGACAGGGGGAATGAGCAGTTCTTC.

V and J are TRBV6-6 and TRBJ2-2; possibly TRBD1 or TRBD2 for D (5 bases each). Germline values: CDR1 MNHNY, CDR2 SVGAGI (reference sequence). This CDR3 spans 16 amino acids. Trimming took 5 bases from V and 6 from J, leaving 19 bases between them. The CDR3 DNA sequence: TGTGCCAGCAGTAACCCCGGGACCCCCGGATCCGGGGAGCTGTTTTTT. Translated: CASSNPGTPGSGELFF.

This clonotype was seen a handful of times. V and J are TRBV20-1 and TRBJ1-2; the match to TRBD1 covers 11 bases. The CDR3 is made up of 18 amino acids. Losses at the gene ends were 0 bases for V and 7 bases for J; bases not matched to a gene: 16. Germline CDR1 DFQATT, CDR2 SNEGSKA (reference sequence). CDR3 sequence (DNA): TGCAGTGCTAGAGATCGCCGGGACAGGGGGGCCCAGGGCTCTGGCTACACCTTC. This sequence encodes CSARDRRDRGAQGSGYTF.

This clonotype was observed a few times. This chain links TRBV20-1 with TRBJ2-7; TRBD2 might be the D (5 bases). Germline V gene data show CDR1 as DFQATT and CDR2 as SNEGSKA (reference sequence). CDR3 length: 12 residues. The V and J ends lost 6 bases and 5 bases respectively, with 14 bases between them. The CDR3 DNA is TGCAGTGCCACCCCCCGGGGAGACGAGCAGTACTTC. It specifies CSATPRGDEQYF.

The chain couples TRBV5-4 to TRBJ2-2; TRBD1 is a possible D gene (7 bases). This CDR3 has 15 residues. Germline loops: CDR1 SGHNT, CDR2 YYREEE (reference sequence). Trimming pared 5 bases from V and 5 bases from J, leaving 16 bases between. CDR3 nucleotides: TGTGCCAGCAGTCGGGACGCAGGGGGGACCGGGGAGCTGTTTTTT. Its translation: CASSRDAGGTGELFF.

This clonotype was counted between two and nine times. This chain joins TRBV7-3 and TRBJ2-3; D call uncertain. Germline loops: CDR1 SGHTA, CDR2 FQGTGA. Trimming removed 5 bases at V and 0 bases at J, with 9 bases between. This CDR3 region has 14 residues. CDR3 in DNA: TGTGCCAGCAGCCCCCATACTAGCACAGATACGCAGTATTTT. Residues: CASSPHTSTDTQYF. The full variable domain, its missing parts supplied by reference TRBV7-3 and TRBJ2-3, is GAGVSQTPSNKVTEKGKYVELRCDPISGHTALYWYRQSLGQGPEFLIYFQGTGAADDSGLPNDRFFAVRPEGSVSTLKIQRTERGDSAVYLCASSPHTSTDTQYFGPGTRLTVL.

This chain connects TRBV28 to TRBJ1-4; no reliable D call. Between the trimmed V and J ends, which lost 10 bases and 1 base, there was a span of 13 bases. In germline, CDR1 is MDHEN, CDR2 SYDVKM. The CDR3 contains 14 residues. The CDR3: CATHGGVTNEKLFF. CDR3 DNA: TGTGCCACCCACGGCGGGGTAACTAATGAAAAACTGTTTTTT.

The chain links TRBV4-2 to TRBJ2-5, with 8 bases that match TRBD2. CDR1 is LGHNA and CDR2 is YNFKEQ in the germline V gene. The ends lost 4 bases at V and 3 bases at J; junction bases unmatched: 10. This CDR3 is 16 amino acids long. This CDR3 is CASSRGGVAGKETQYF. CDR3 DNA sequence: TGTGCCAGCAGCCGAGGTGGAGTAGCGGGGAAAGAGACCCAGTACTTC.

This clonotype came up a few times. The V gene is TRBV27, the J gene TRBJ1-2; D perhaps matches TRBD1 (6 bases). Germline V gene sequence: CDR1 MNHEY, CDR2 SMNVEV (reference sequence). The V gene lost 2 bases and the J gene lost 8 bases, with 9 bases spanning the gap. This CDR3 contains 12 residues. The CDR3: CASSLGGEGYTF. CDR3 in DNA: TGTGCCAGCAGTTTAGGGGGCGAGGGCTACACCTTC.

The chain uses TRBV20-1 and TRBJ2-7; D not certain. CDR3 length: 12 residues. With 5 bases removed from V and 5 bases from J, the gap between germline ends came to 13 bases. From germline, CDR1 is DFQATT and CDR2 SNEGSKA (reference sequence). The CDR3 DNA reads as TGCAGTGCTTCCGGGCGCCGGGACGAGCAGTACTTC. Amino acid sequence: CSASGRRDEQYF.

The CDR3 is CASSTGHPELAFF. In DNA form, the CDR3 reads TGTGCCAGCAGTACCGGCCATCCGGAGTTAGCTTTCTTT. This chain connects TRBV6-6 to TRBJ1-1; D uncertain. The CDR3 covers 13 residues. Germline V gives CDR1 MNHNY, CDR2 SVGAGI (reference sequence). The germline V and J ends were trimmed by 5 bases and 10 bases, with 17 bases remaining between them.

The CDR3 reads CASSYQGENIQYF. CDR3 nucleotide sequence: TGTGCCAGCAGCTATCAGGGCGAAAACATTCAGTACTTC. The V and J genes are TRBV5-4 and TRBJ2-4, with D possibly being TRBD1 (5 bases). V dropped 3 bases and J dropped 5 bases, with 9 bases sitting between them. The germline V gene encodes CDR1 SGHNT and CDR2 YYREEE (reference sequence). This CDR3 is 13 amino acids long.

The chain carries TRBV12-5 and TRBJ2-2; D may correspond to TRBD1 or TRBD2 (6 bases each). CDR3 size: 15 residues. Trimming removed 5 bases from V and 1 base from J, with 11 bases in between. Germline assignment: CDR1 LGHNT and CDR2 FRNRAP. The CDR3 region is CASGLGGGNTGELFF. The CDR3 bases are TGTGCTAGTGGTCTCGGAGGGGGGAACACCGGGGAGCTGTTTTTT.